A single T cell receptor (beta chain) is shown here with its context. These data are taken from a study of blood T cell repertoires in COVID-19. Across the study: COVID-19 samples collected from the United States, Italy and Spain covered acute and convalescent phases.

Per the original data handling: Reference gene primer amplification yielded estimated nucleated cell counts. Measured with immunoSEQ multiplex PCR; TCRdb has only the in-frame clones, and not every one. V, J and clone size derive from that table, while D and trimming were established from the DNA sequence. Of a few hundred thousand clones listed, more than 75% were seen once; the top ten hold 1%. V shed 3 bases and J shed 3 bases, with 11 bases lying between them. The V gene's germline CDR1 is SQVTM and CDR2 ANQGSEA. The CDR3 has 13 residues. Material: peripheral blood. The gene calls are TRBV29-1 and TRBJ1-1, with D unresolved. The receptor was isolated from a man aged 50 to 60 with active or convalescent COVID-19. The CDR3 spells CSVETNRDTEAFF. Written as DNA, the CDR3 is TGCAGCGTTGAGACGAATCGGGACACTGAAGCTTTCTTT.